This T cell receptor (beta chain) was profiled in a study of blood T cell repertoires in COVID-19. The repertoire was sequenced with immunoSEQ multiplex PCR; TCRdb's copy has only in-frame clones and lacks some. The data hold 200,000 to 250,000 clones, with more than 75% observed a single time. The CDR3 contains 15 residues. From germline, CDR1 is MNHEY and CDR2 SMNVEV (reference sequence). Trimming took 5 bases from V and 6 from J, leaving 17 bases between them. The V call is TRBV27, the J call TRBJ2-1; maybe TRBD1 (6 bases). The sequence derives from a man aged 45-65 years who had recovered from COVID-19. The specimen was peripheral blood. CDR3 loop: CASSPQGLVRNEQFF. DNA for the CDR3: TGTGCCAGCAGTCCACAGGGTTTAGTTCGCAATGAGCAGTTCTTC.